The text below deals with one T cell receptor (beta chain). Its antigen is still unknown. The data were obtained in a study of cytomegalovirus exposure and HLA in healthy donors. General observations from the study: Common viral pathogens seemed to be connected with several of the most significant clusters, according to a later analysis. Follow-up analysis later connected one missense variant in DCLRE1C with trimming of TCR beta V- and J-genes.

CDR3 length: 14 amino acids. Per the germline V gene, CDR1 is MDHEN and CDR2 is SYDVKM. Vbeta (60) and Jbeta (13) primers were used in the PCR. Only in-frame clones appear in the TCRdb table, and some are missing; sequencing was by immunoSEQ multiplex PCR. The sample contains some 130,000 clones, approximately 81% of which appear only once. Sequencing was done on a sample of PBMCs. The sequence was obtained from a male donor in good health and CMV-seronegative. This chain links TRBV28 with TRBJ2-5; D unresolved. The closer fit of TRBJ2-7 to the DNA end suggests the J call may be wrong. For the CDR3, the DNA is TGTGCCAGCAGTCTTTCTCGGAGCTCCTACGAGCAGTACTTC. Protein product: CASSLSRSSYEQYF.